The clone carrying this TCR beta chain was recorded at least ten times. No antigen is known for it. This sample was included in a study of T cell repertoires in cytomegalovirus infection. Study-level information: Through public TCR beta signatures, both CMV infection and matching HLA type were indicated. Whole-study results and caveats: CMV-specific TCR beta clonotypes restricted by HLA-C were the ones dominating the ex vivo response.

V shed 3 bases and J shed 1 base, with 12 bases lying between them. This CDR3 comprises 14 residues. The germline gives CDR1 DFQATT, CDR2 SNEGSKA (reference sequence). MiXCR was run by TCRdb on the reads, yielding one entry per CDR3 protein. The sample gives hundreds of thousands of distinct CDR3 sequences, roughly a tenth of which show up once; less than 3% is in the top ten. Sequencing input: PBMCs. The source of this sequence is a human donor in good health (CMV status not recorded). Some clones in this sample may be carry-over from other donors' samples. This chain uses TRBV20-1 with TRBJ2-5; D is uncertain. CDR3 in amino acids: CSARLLGFQETQYF. DNA for the CDR3: TGCAGTGCTAGGCTTTTGGGTTTCCAAGAGACCCAGTACTTC.